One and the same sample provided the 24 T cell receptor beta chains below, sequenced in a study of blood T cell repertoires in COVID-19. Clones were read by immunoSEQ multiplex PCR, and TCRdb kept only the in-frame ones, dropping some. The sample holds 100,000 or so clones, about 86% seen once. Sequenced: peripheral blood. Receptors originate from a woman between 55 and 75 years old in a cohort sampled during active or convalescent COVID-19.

In nucleotides, the CDR3 is TGTGCCATCAGTGAGAGGGAGCGCTATGGCTACACCTTC. This translates into CAISERERYGYTF. This chain uses TRBV10-3 with TRBJ1-2, with D hard to call. Germline V gene sequence: CDR1 ENHRY, CDR2 SYGVKD. Trimming removed 2 bases at V and 4 bases at J, with 8 bases between. The length of the CDR3 is 13 residues.

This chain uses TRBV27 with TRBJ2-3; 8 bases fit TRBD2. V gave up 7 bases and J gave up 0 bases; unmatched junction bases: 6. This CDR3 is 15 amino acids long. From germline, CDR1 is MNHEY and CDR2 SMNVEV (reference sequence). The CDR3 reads CASTRAGASTDTQYF. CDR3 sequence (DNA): TGTGCCAGCACCCGAGCGGGGGCTAGCACAGATACGCAGTATTTT.

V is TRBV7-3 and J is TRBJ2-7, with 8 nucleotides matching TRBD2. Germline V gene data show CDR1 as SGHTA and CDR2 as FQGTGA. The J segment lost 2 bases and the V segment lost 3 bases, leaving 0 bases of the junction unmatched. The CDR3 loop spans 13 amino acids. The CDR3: CASSFGGAYEQYF. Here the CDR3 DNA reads TGTGCCAGCAGCTTCGGGGGGGCCTACGAGCAGTACTTC.

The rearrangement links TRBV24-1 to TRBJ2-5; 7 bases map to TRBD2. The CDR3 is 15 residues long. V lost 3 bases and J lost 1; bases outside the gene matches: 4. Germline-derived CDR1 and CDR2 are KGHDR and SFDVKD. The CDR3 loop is CATSDEGGTQETQYF. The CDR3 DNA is TGTGCCACCAGTGATGAGGGAGGGACCCAAGAGACCCAGTACTTC.

CDR3 sequence (DNA): TGTGCCAGCAAAGGGGATCTCAATCAGCCCCAGCATTTT. This translates into CASKGDLNQPQHF. This chain joins TRBV2 and TRBJ1-5, with D possibly matching TRBD1 (5 bases). V lost 7 bases, J lost 3 bases, and 10 bases lay in between. CDR1 is SNHLY and CDR2 is FYNNEI in the germline V gene. There are 13 residues in the CDR3.

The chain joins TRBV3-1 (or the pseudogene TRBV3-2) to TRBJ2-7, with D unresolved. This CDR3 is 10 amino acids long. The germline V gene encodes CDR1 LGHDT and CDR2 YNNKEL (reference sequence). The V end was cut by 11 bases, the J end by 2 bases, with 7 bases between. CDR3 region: CAQKTYEQYF. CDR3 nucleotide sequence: TGTGCCCAGAAAACCTACGAGCAGTACTTC.

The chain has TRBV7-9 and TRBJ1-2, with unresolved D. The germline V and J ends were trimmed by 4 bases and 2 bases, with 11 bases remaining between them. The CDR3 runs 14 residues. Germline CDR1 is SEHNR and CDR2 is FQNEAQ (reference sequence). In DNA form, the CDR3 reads TGTGCCAGCAGCTCTCCCGACGGGAACTATGGCTACACCTTC. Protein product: CASSSPDGNYGYTF.

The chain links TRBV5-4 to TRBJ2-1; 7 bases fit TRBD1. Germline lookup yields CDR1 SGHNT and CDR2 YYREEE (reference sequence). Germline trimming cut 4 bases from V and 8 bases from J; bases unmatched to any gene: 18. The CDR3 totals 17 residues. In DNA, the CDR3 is TGTGCCAGCAGCGCCGTTAGGGGGCATCTGGGGGACGATGAGCAGTTCTTC. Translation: CASSAVRGHLGDDEQFF.

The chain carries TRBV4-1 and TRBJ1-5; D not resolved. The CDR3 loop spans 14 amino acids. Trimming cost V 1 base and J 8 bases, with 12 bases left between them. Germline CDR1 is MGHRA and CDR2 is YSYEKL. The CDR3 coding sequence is TGCGCCAGCAGCCAAGGGCCGGGGAGGGAGCCCCAGCATTTT. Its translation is CASSQGPGREPQHF.

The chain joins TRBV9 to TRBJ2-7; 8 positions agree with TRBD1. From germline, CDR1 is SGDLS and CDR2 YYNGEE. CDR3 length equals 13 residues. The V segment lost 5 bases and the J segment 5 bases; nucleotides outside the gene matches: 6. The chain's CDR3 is CASSRQGTHEQYF. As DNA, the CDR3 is TGTGCCAGCAGTAGACAGGGGACCCACGAGCAGTACTTC.

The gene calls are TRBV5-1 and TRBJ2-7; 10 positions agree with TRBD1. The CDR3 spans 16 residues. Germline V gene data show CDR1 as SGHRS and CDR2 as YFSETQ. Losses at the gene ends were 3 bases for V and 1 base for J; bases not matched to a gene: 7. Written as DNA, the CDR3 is TGCGCCAGCAGCTCCGGGCCGGGACAGGGGTCCTACGAGCAGTACTTC. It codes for CASSSGPGQGSYEQYF.

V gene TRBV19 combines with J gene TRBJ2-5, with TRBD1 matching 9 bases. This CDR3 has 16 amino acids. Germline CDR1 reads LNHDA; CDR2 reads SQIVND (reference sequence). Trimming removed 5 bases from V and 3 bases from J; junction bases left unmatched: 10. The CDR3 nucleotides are TGTGCCAGTAGTCCGAACACAGGGGGCAGGAAAGAGACCCAGTACTTC. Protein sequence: CASSPNTGGRKETQYF.

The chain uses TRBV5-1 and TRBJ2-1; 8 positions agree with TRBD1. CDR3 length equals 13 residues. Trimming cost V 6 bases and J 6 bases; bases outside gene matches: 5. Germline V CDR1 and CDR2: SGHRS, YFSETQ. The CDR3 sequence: CASKLDRVNEQFF. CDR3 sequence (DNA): TGCGCCAGCAAGTTGGACAGGGTCAATGAGCAGTTCTTC.

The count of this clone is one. CDR3 nucleotides: TGTGCCAGCAGCTCCCCCGGGAAACCCTACAATGAGCAGTTCTTC. Protein product: CASSSPGKPYNEQFF. This sequence joins TRBV5-4 and TRBJ2-1; the D gene is possibly TRBD2 (5 bases). Looked up from germline, CDR1 is SGHNT and CDR2 is YYREEE (reference sequence). Trimming pared 3 bases from V and 2 bases from J, leaving 12 bases between. The length of the CDR3 is 15 residues.

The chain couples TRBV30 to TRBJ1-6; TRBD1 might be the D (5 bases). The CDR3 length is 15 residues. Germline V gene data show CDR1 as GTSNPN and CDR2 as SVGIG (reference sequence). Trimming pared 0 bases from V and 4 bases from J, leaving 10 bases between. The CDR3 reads CAWSVLQGYNSPLHF. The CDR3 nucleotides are TGTGCCTGGAGTGTACTTCAGGGATATAATTCACCCCTCCACTTT.

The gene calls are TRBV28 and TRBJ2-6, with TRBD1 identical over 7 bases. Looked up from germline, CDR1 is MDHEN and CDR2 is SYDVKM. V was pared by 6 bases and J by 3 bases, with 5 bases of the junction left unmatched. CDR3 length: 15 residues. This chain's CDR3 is CASRIGGFGANVLTF. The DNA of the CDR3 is TGTGCCAGCAGGATAGGGGGCTTTGGGGCCAACGTCCTGACTTTC. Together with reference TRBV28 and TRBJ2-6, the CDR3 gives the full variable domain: DVKVTQSSRYLVKRTGEKVFLECVQDMDHENMFWYRQDPGLGLRLIYFSYDVKMKEKGDIPEGYSVSREKKERFSLILESASTNQTSMYLCASRIGGFGANVLTFGAGSRLTVL.

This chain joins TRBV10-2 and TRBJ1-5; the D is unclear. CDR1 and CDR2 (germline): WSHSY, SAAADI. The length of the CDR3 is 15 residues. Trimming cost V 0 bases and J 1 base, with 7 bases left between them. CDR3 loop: CASSESAGSNQPQHF. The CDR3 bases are TGCGCCAGCAGTGAGTCGGCAGGAAGCAATCAGCCCCAGCATTTT.

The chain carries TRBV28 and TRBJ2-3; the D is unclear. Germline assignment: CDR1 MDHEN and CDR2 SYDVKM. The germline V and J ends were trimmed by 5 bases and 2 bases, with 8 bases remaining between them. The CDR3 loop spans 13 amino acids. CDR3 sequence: CASSRSVTDTQYF. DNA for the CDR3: TGTGCCAGCAGTAGATCGGTCACAGATACGCAGTATTTT.

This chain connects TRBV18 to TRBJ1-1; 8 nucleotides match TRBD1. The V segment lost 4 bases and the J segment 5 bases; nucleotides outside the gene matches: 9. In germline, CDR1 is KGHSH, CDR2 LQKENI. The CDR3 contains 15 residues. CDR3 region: CASSLGQGRNTEAFF. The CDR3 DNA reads TGTGCCAGCTCACTTGGACAGGGTCGGAATACTGAAGCTTTCTTT.

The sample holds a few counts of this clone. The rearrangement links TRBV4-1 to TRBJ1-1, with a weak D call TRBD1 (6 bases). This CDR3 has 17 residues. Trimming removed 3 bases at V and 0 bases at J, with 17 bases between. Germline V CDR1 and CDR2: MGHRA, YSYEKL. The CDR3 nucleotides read TGCGCCAGCAGCCACTTACAGGGAGGGAGGATGAACACTGAAGCTTTCTTT. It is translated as CASSHLQGGRMNTEAFF.

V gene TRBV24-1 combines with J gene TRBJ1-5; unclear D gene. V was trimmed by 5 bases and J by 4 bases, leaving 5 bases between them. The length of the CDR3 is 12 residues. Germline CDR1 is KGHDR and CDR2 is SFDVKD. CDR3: CATSASNQPQHF. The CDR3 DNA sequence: TGTGCCACCAGTGCCTCGAATCAGCCCCAGCATTTT.

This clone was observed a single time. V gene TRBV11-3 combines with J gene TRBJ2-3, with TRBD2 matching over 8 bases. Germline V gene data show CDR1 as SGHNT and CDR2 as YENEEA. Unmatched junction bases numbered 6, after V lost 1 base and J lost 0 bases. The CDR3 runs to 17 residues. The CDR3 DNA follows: TGTGCCAGCAGCTTAGGGACTAGCAGCAGTAGCACAGATACGCAGTATTTT. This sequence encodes CASSLGTSSSSTDTQYF. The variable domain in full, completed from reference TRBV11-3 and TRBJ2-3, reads EAGVVQSPRYKIIEKKQPVAFWCNPISGHNTLYWYLQNLGQGPELLIRYENEEAVDDSQLPKDRFSAERLKGVDSTLKIQPAELGDSAVYLCASSLGTSSSSTDTQYFGPGTRLTVL.

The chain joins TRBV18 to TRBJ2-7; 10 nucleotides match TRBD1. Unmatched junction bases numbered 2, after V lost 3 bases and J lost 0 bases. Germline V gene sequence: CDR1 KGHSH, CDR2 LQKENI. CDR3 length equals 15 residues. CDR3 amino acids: CASSPGQGISYEQYF. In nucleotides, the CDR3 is TGTGCCAGCTCACCGGGACAGGGGATCTCCTACGAGCAGTACTTC.

The CDR3 protein is CASSLGELAGVSGELFF. CDR3 in DNA: TGTGCCAGCAGTTTAGGCGAACTAGCGGGAGTGTCCGGGGAGCTGTTTTTT. The chain couples TRBV28 to TRBJ2-2; 11 bases are shared with TRBD2. The CDR3 extends over 17 amino acids. Germline assignment: CDR1 MDHEN and CDR2 SYDVKM. The trim removed 2 bases at V and 6 bases at J, leaving 8 bases unmatched.